One and the same sample provided the 14 T cell receptor beta chains below, sequenced in a study of shared clonotypes between healthy human individuals. The method was immunoSEQ multiplex PCR; TCRdb's version includes in-frame clones alone and lacks a portion of them. The sample has more than 450,000 clones; 75% to 85% are singletons. The sequencing sample was made of PBMCs. The receptors come from a woman aged 40 to 50 in good health. Some clones in this sample may be carry-over from other donors' samples.

Only a few counts were recorded for this clone. The DNA for the CDR3 is TGTGCCAGCAGCAGGGAAGGAGGCACTGAAGCTTTCTTT. Protein product: CASSREGGTEAFF. The rearrangement links TRBV7-9 to TRBJ1-1; D gene ambiguous. Germline CDR1 and CDR2: SEHNR and FQNEAQ (reference sequence). The CDR3 consists of 13 residues. V dropped 5 bases and J dropped 4 bases, with 11 bases sitting between them.

This chain links TRBV2 with TRBJ2-3; perhaps TRBD2 as D (5 bases). The CDR3 contains 14 residues. The germline V gene encodes CDR1 SNHLY and CDR2 FYNNEI. CDR3 sequence: CATRGLVLTDTQYF. The CDR3 DNA sequence: TGTGCAACCCGCGGGCTAGTCCTCACAGATACGCAGTATTTT.

Comments on this clone: Within the sample, other DNA sequences also encode this same CDR3. The V call is TRBV5-4, the J call TRBJ2-3, with 11 bases aligning to TRBD2. Germline V lookup: CDR1 SGHNT, CDR2 YYREEE (reference sequence). This CDR3 is 16 amino acids long. V lost 0 bases to trimming and J lost 4 bases; unmatched junction nucleotides: 4. Here the CDR3 reads CASSLGTSGRADTQYF. DNA of the CDR3: TGTGCCAGCAGCTTGGGGACTAGCGGGCGGGCAGATACGCAGTATTTT.

The chain carries TRBV7-2 and TRBJ2-5; 7 positions match TRBD1. The CDR3 contains 13 residues. Germline V CDR1 and CDR2: SGHTA, FQGNSA. J was trimmed by 4 bases and V by 6 bases; bases with no gene match: 5. The CDR3 DNA sequence: TGTGCCAGCAGGACAGGGTACTTAGAGACCCAGTACTTC. Its protein product is CASRTGYLETQYF.

This chain joins TRBV6-4 and TRBJ2-6; D remains ambiguous. V was clipped by 2 bases and J by 0 bases, with 5 bases between them. This CDR3 has 15 amino acids. CDR1 is MRHNA, CDR2 SNTAGT, per germline. The CDR3 DNA reads TGTGCCAGCAGTGACGGGATCTCTGGGGCCAACGTCCTGACTTTC. The encoded protein is CASSDGISGANVLTF.

In its sample, this clone was seen many times. This rearrangement joins TRBV6-1 to TRBJ1-2, with D maybe TRBD1 (5 bases). This CDR3 region has 15 residues. Germline V gives CDR1 MNHNS, CDR2 SASEGT. V was cut by 6 bases and J by 5 bases, with 19 bases left in between. CDR3 bases: TGTGCCAGCAGCGTAGCGGACGGACATCAATATGGCTACACCTTC. Translating gives CASSVADGHQYGYTF.

The chain carries TRBV28 and TRBJ1-5, with D possibly matching TRBD1 (5 bases). In germline, CDR1 is MDHEN, CDR2 SYDVKM. V lost 7 bases to trimming and J lost 2 bases, with 21 bases between them. The CDR3 loop spans 17 amino acids. As DNA, the CDR3 is TGTGCCAGCATCCCGGGGGGTAGGGCCTATCGCAATCAGCCCCAGCATTTT. Encoded protein: CASIPGGRAYRNQPQHF.

The chain has TRBV6-5 and TRBJ2-4, with 9 bases identical to TRBD1. With V trimmed by 6 bases and J by 6 bases, 9 bases remained unmatched. The CDR3 is 15 residues long. The germline gives CDR1 MNHEY, CDR2 SVGAGI. As DNA, the CDR3 is TGTGCCAGCAGAACCGGGACAGGGCCGATAAACATTCAGTACTTC. As protein: CASRTGTGPINIQYF.

This chain connects TRBV7-9 to TRBJ2-1; D perhaps matches TRBD2 (5 bases). The CDR3 contains 16 residues. Germline V CDR1 and CDR2: SEHNR, FQNEAQ (reference sequence). Trimming pared 5 bases from V and 0 bases from J, leaving 14 bases between. CDR3 sequence (DNA): TGTGCCAGCAGCCCTCGGACTCGAAGCTCCTACAATGAGCAGTTCTTC. It codes for CASSPRTRSSYNEQFF.

Note on this clone: This CDR3 is also generated by other DNA sequences in the sample. This sequence joins TRBV9 and TRBJ2-3; D not resolved. This CDR3 spans 12 amino acids. The germline gives CDR1 SGDLS, CDR2 YYNGEE. Trimming took off 1 base at V and 3 bases at J, with 3 bases between the two ends. The CDR3 DNA follows: TGTGCCAGCAGCGTATTGACAGATACGCAGTATTTT. Protein product: CASSVLTDTQYF.

This rearrangement joins TRBV27 to TRBJ2-1, with TRBD2 identical over 12 bases. Germline V gene sequence: CDR1 MNHEY, CDR2 SMNVEV (reference sequence). The CDR3 loop spans 19 amino acids. V shed 1 base, J shed 7 bases, and the junction held 14 bases outside the gene matches. The CDR3 coding sequence is TGTGCCAGCAGTTTATGGGGGCCCCCTAGCGGGAGGGCTCATAATGAGCAGTTCTTC. This sequence encodes CASSLWGPPSGRAHNEQFF.

This sequence joins TRBV6-6 and TRBJ2-1; D tentatively reads TRBD1 or TRBD2 (5 bases each). Looked up from germline, CDR1 is MNHNY and CDR2 is SVGAGI (reference sequence). The CDR3 spans 16 residues. V was trimmed by 2 bases and J by 6 bases, leaving 17 bases between them. CDR3 sequence: CASSYAEGLGSNEQFF. CDR3 DNA sequence: TGTGCCAGCAGTTACGCAGAGGGGTTGGGAAGCAATGAGCAGTTCTTC.

This clone came up a few times. J is TRBJ2-1 and V is TRBV19, with D unclear. This CDR3 has 12 amino acids. V was trimmed by 10 bases and J by 5 bases, leaving 12 bases between them. Germline CDR1 LNHDA, CDR2 SQIVND (reference sequence). The CDR3 is CAITDLNNEQFF. DNA for the CDR3: TGTGCCATTACGGACCTAAACAATGAGCAGTTCTTC.

The chain has TRBV19 and TRBJ1-1; a possible D gene is TRBD1 (5 bases). This CDR3 spans 15 amino acids. Trimming left V 4 bases short and J 1 base short, with 13 bases between. Looked up from germline, CDR1 is LNHDA and CDR2 is SQIVND (reference sequence). CDR3 DNA: TGTGCCAGTAGTAGGGGCAGGTCCGAGAACACTGAAGCTTTCTTT. Its protein is CASSRGRSENTEAFF.